These 30 T cell receptor beta chains came from one sample sequenced in a study of blood T cell repertoires in COVID-19. Produced via immunoSEQ multiplex PCR; TCRdb's table is partial and in-frame only. The sample contains under 300,000 clones, around 86% of which appear only once. Sequencing was done on a sample of peripheral blood. These receptors all come from a woman between 65 and 79 years old with active or convalescent COVID-19.

This chain connects TRBV6-5 to TRBJ1-3; D is ambiguous. CDR1 and CDR2 (germline): MNHEY, SVGAGI. CDR3 length: 16 residues. Trimming left V 3 bases short and J 7 bases short, with 19 bases between. The CDR3 DNA is TGTGCCAGCAGTTATGGTCCGGGTCGACTTAGGAACACCATATATTTT. It translates to CASSYGPGRLRNTIYF.

The V and J genes are TRBV5-4 and TRBJ2-3, with 7 bases identical to TRBD1. CDR3 length equals 15 residues. J lost 3 bases, V lost 4 bases, and 8 bases had no gene match. Looked up from germline, CDR1 is SGHNT and CDR2 is YYREEE (reference sequence). CDR3 nucleotide sequence: TGTGCCAGCAGCATAACTACAGGGGTTACAGATACGCAGTATTTT. This codes for CASSITTGVTDTQYF.

This chain connects TRBV7-8 to TRBJ1-6; D unclear. V was trimmed by 5 bases and J by 8 bases, leaving 19 bases between them. Germline lookup yields CDR1 SGHVS and CDR2 FQNEAQ. The CDR3 sequence is 16 residues long. The CDR3 region is CASSPGYPMLDSPLHF. For the CDR3, the DNA is TGTGCCAGCAGCCCCGGTTACCCGATGCTGGATTCACCCCTCCACTTT.

The V gene is TRBV3-1 (or the pseudogene TRBV3-2), the J gene TRBJ1-1; TRBD1 agrees at 7 bases. V trimming: 3 bases; J trimming: 6 bases; junction bases outside the gene matches: 13. Germline V CDR1 and CDR2: LGHDT, YNNKEL (reference sequence). This CDR3 has 16 residues. CDR3 nucleotides: TGTGCCAGCAGCCAGACAGGGTTGGGTGTCTCTGCTGAAGCTTTCTTT. It encodes CASSQTGLGVSAEAFF.

The genes are TRBV27 and TRBJ2-7; D possibly corresponds to TRBD2 (5 bases). The CDR3 totals 15 residues. Germline CDR1 MNHEY, CDR2 SMNVEV (reference sequence). Trimming removed 4 bases at V and 5 bases at J, with 18 bases between. CDR3 sequence: CASSSRRWANDEQYF. CDR3 nucleotides: TGTGCCAGCAGTTCCCGGAGGTGGGCCAATGACGAGCAGTACTTC.

The chain employs TRBV7-6 and TRBJ2-3; D is perhaps TRBD1 (6 bases). CDR1 and CDR2 (germline): SGHVS, FNYEAQ. V was shortened by 2 bases and J by 2 bases, with 14 bases between the two germline ends. The CDR3 is 16 amino acids. CDR3 bases: TGTGCCAGCAGCTTATCATCAGGGGCCATCACAGATACGCAGTATTTT. Residues: CASSLSSGAITDTQYF.

The rearrangement joins TRBV19 to TRBJ1-2; 7 nucleotides agree with TRBD1. This CDR3 is 15 amino acids long. V gave up 5 bases and J gave up 1 base; unmatched junction bases: 7. The germline V gene encodes CDR1 LNHDA and CDR2 SQIVND (reference sequence). The CDR3 region is CASSFPGQNNYGYTF. The CDR3, as DNA: TGTGCCAGTAGTTTTCCGGGACAGAATAACTATGGCTACACCTTC.

V is TRBV7-9 and J is TRBJ2-1; 10 bases are shared with TRBD2. With V trimmed by 5 bases and J by 6 bases, 10 bases remained unmatched. CDR1 SEHNR and CDR2 FQNEAQ come from the germline V gene (reference sequence). The CDR3 length is 16 residues. The CDR3 here is CASSPPGLAGGNEQFF. In nucleotides, the CDR3 is TGTGCCAGCAGCCCACCGGGATTAGCGGGGGGCAATGAGCAGTTCTTC.

The J gene is TRBJ1-5, the V gene TRBV6-5, with 9 bases fitting TRBD1. The J segment lost 7 bases and the V segment lost 5 bases, leaving 9 bases of the junction unmatched. From germline, CDR1 is MNHEY and CDR2 SVGAGI. The CDR3 has 15 amino acids. The CDR3 coding sequence is TGTGCCAGCAGTCGTGCCACAGGGGGCGGACAGCCCCAGCATTTT. This codes for CASSRATGGGQPQHF.

The rearrangement joins TRBV7-2 to TRBJ1-2; no clear D gene. CDR1 SGHTA and CDR2 FQGNSA come from the germline V gene. V was clipped by 1 base and J by 4 bases, with 10 bases between them. The CDR3 loop spans 14 amino acids. The CDR3 DNA reads TGTGCCAGCAGCTTAGTCCCGGGTGGCTATGGCTACACCTTC. The encoded protein is CASSLVPGGYGYTF. Filled out from reference TRBV7-2 and TRBJ1-2, the complete variable domain reads GAGVSQSPSNKVTEKGKDVELRCDPISGHTALYWYRQSLGQGLEFLIYFQGNSAPDKSGLPSDRFSAERTGGSVSTLTIQRTQQEDSAVYLCASSLVPGGYGYTFGSGTRLTVV.

The rearrangement links TRBV4-1 to TRBJ1-2; D is uncertain. Looked up from germline, CDR1 is MGHRA and CDR2 is YSYEKL. Trimming took 0 bases from V and 4 from J, leaving 18 bases between them. The CDR3 consists of 17 residues. The chain's CDR3 is CASSQDTGLQYSYGYTF. Written as DNA, the CDR3 is TGCGCCAGCAGCCAAGATACGGGGTTACAGTATTCCTATGGCTACACCTTC.

The chain uses TRBV6-2 or TRBV6-3 and TRBJ2-5, with a weak D call TRBD1 (5 bases). V lost 5 bases and J 4 bases, leaving 11 bases between the germline ends. The CDR3 loop spans 13 amino acids. Per germline, CDR1 MNHEY and CDR2 SVGEGT. CDR3 residues: CASSPGRGETQYF. CDR3 sequence (DNA): TGTGCCAGCAGTCCCGGTAGGGGAGAGACCCAGTACTTC.

The V call is TRBV19, the J call TRBJ1-4, with 8 positions matching TRBD1. The CDR3 loop spans 18 amino acids. After removal of 2 bases from V and 0 bases from J, the junction contained 8 bases not matched to a gene. Germline assignment: CDR1 LNHDA and CDR2 SQIVND (reference sequence). The CDR3: CASSIRGRGLTTNEKLFF. The CDR3 DNA is TGTGCCAGTAGTATAAGGGGCAGGGGGCTAACAACTAATGAAAAACTGTTTTTT.

The chain has TRBV3-1 (or the pseudogene TRBV3-2) and TRBJ2-1; TRBD1 agrees at 7 bases. The CDR3 contains 17 residues. Germline assignment: CDR1 LGHDT and CDR2 YNNKEL (reference sequence). V lost 0 bases, J lost 0 bases, and 5 bases stayed unmatched. CDR3 in amino acids: CASSQDLGQSSYNEQFF. CDR3 coding DNA: TGTGCCAGCAGCCAAGATTTGGGACAGAGCTCCTACAATGAGCAGTTCTTC.

The chain carries TRBV5-8 and TRBJ2-1, with 8 bases fitting TRBD1. CDR1 and CDR2 (germline): SGHTS, YDEGEE. Trimming removed 3 bases from V and 2 bases from J; junction bases left unmatched: 4. This CDR3 is built from 15 residues. For the CDR3, the DNA is TGTGCCAGCAGCTCGGACAGGGCGCCCTACAATGAGCAGTTCTTC. Translated, it gives CASSSDRAPYNEQFF.

The chain is built from TRBV14 and TRBJ1-2; D is possibly TRBD1 (5 bases). Trimming cost V 0 bases and J 11 bases, with 19 bases left between them. Per the germline V gene, CDR1 is SGHDN and CDR2 is FVKESK. The CDR3 is 15 residues long. The CDR3 DNA reads as TGTGCCAGCAGCCAAGATTGGGGGGAGGACGTCTGGTACACCTTC. Amino acids: CASSQDWGEDVWYTF.

The chain carries TRBV7-8 and TRBJ2-5; a weak D match, TRBD2 (5 bases). Trimming shortened V by 4 bases and J by 1 base, and 10 bases separated the two germline ends. Germline V gene lookup returns CDR1 SGHVS and CDR2 FQNEAQ. This CDR3 is built from 14 residues. The chain's CDR3 is CASSWEPIQETQYF. In DNA form, the CDR3 reads TGTGCCAGCAGCTGGGAGCCCATCCAAGAGACCCAGTACTTC.

This chain uses TRBV10-2 with TRBJ2-5; TRBD2 aligns across 8 bases. V lost 3 bases to trimming and J lost 5 bases; unmatched junction nucleotides: 5. The germline CDR1 and CDR2 sequences are WSHSY and SAAADI. This CDR3 contains 14 residues. The CDR3 loop is CASSDPAGAETQYF. DNA for the CDR3: TGCGCCAGCAGTGATCCAGCGGGGGCGGAGACCCAGTACTTC.

This clone has more than one count but fewer than ten. The chain employs TRBV7-2 and TRBJ1-2; D is unclear. Trimming shortened V by 1 base and J by 8 bases, and 8 bases separated the two germline ends. This CDR3 region has 12 residues. Germline loops: CDR1 SGHTA, CDR2 FQGNSA. Written as DNA, the CDR3 is TGTGCCAGCAGCTTAGTTTGGGAGGGCTACACCTTC. The encoded protein is CASSLVWEGYTF.

This clone has only one observation. The genes are TRBV7-2 and TRBJ1-1; D remains unclear. The CDR3 is 13 amino acids. CDR1 is SGHTA and CDR2 is FQGNSA in the germline V gene. V was trimmed by 4 bases and J by 11 bases, leaving 17 bases between them. The CDR3 nucleotides are TGTGCCAGCAGCTCCAATAGAGGCCCCGACGCTTTCTTT. It specifies CASSSNRGPDAFF.

CDR3 bases: TGTGCCACCAGTGAGACCAGGGGTGGCTACACCTTC. Its translation is CATSETRGGYTF. The J gene is TRBJ1-2, the V gene TRBV24-1, with TRBD1 as a possible D gene (6 bases). CDR3 length: 12 amino acids. Germline-derived CDR1 and CDR2 are KGHDR and SFDVKD. V dropped 4 bases and J dropped 7 bases, with 9 bases sitting between them.

The V gene is TRBV15, the J gene TRBJ2-3; TRBD1 aligns across 11 bases. The V gene end was trimmed by 1 base and the J gene end by 3 bases; junction bases not matched to a gene: 6. This CDR3 is built from 17 residues. CDR1 is LNHNV and CDR2 is YYDKDF in the germline V gene (reference sequence). The CDR3 reads CATSRVRDRGRTDTQYF. The CDR3 DNA reads TGTGCCACCAGCAGAGTCCGGGACAGGGGGAGGACAGATACGCAGTATTTT.

The V call is TRBV6-5, the J call TRBJ2-3, with 7 positions matching TRBD2. V gave up 0 bases and J gave up 9 bases; unmatched junction bases: 12. The CDR3 has 16 residues. Germline V gives CDR1 MNHEY, CDR2 SVGAGI. For the CDR3, the DNA is TGTGCCAGCAGTTACTCCCCCCCGGGGGGTAGAGGCACGCAGTATTTT. Amino acid sequence: CASSYSPPGGRGTQYF.

A single count supports this clone. As DNA, the CDR3 is TGTGCCAACGCACGGGGGTCTGGAAACACCATATATTTT. Its protein product is CANARGSGNTIYF. The rearrangement joins TRBV7-9 to TRBJ1-3, with D tentatively TRBD1 (5 bases). This CDR3 spans 13 amino acids. Germline CDR1 and CDR2: SEHNR and FQNEAQ (reference sequence). The V end was cut by 10 bases, the J end by 1 base, with 11 bases between.

This clone was observed a few times. The chain uses TRBV7-3 and TRBJ1-1; D might be TRBD1 (6 bases). The CDR3 contains 12 residues. Trimming stripped 1 base from V and 8 bases from J, with 8 bases between. CDR1 is SGHTA, CDR2 FQGTGA, per germline. CDR3 DNA: TGTGCCAGCAGCTTAATGGGACAAGAAGCTTTCTTT. This sequence encodes CASSLMGQEAFF. The full variable domain, in which reference TRBV7-3 and TRBJ1-1 provide the parts outside the CDR3, is GAGVSQTPSNKVTEKGKYVELRCDPISGHTALYWYRQSLGQGPEFLIYFQGTGAADDSGLPNDRFFAVRPEGSVSTLKIQRTERGDSAVYLCASSLMGQEAFFGQGTRLTVV.

The table lists this clone with a count of one. The V call is TRBV7-9, the J call TRBJ1-3; D is perhaps TRBD1 (5 bases). V was cut by 4 bases and J by 0 bases, with 13 bases left in between. Germline CDR1 and CDR2: SEHNR and FQNEAQ (reference sequence). This CDR3 contains 16 residues. CDR3 residues: CASSYQGPFSGNTIYF. The CDR3 region has the DNA TGTGCCAGCAGCTATCAGGGTCCCTTCTCTGGAAACACCATATATTTT.

V and J are TRBV18 and TRBJ1-2; 8 nucleotides align to TRBD1. This CDR3 has 12 amino acids. CDR1 and CDR2 (germline): KGHSH, LQKENI. The junction had 6 bases not matched to a gene; V was cut back by 8 bases and J by 7 bases. CDR3 protein: CASDRGAGGYTF. The CDR3 bases are TGTGCCAGCGACAGGGGAGCGGGTGGCTACACCTTC.

This chain links TRBV6-5 with TRBJ1-1; TRBD1 matches at 12 bases. J was trimmed by 11 bases and V by 6 bases; bases with no gene match: 10. The CDR3 totals 14 residues. Germline assignment: CDR1 MNHEY and CDR2 SVGAGI. CDR3 DNA: TGTGCCAGCAGCCGCCGGGACAGGGGGCGCGGGGCTTTCTTT. Translating gives CASSRRDRGRGAFF.

The V and J genes are TRBV7-9 and TRBJ1-1; 8 bases map to TRBD1. V dropped 1 base and J dropped 3; count of bases not matched to a gene: 7. This CDR3 has 16 residues. The germline V gene encodes CDR1 SEHNR and CDR2 FQNEAQ (reference sequence). This CDR3 reads CASSLGQGAGDTEAFF. The CDR3 DNA reads TGTGCCAGCAGCTTAGGGCAGGGGGCCGGGGACACTGAAGCTTTCTTT.

This clone has more than one count but fewer than ten. The chain combines TRBV7-8 with TRBJ1-5, with unresolved D. The CDR3 length is 14 residues. Trimming removed 4 bases from V and 6 bases from J, with 13 bases in between. Germline V gene lookup returns CDR1 SGHVS and CDR2 FQNEAQ. In DNA, the CDR3 is TGTGCCAGCAGCTGGCGGAGAGAAATTCAGCCCCAGCATTTT. Translating gives CASSWRREIQPQHF.